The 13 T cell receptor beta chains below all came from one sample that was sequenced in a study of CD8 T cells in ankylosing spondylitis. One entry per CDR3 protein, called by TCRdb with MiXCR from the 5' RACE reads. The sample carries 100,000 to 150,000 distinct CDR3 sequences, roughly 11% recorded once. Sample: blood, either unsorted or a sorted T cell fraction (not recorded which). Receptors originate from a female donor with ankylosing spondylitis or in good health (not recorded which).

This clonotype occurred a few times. For the CDR3, the DNA is TGTGCCAGCAGCTTAGTTCGCGCGGATGAGCAGTTCTTC. Translation: CASSLVRADEQFF. The chain carries TRBV7-8 and TRBJ2-1; D call uncertain. V shed 1 base and J shed 8 bases, with 9 bases lying between them. Germline lookup yields CDR1 SGHVS and CDR2 FQNEAQ. This CDR3 has 13 residues.

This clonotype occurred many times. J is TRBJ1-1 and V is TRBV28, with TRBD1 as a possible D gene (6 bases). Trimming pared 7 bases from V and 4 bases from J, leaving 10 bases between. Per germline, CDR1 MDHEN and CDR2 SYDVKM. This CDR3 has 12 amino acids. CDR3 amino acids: CASIEGGTEAFF. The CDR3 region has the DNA TGTGCCAGCATCGAGGGGGGCACTGAAGCTTTCTTT.

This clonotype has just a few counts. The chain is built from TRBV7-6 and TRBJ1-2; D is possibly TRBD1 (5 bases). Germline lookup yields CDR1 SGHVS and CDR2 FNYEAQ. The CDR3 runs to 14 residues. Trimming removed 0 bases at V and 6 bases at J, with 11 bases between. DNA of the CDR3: TGTGCCAGCAGCTTAGCGGCGGACAACGATGGCTACACCTTC. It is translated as CASSLAADNDGYTF.

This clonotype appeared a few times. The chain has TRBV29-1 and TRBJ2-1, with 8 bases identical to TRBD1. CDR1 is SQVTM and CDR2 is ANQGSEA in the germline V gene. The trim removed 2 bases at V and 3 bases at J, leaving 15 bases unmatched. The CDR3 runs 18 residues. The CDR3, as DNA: TGCAGCGTTGAAAGTCCCCTAGCCGGGACAGGCCTCTACAATGAGCAGTTCTTC. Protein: CSVESPLAGTGLYNEQFF.

DNA of the CDR3: TGCAGTGCTTACTTCAGAGGGACACTGATTGCTTTCTTT. Amino acids: CSAYFRGTLIAFF. V gene TRBV20-1 combines with J gene TRBJ1-1; a possible D gene is TRBD1 (6 bases). This CDR3 region has 13 residues. Trimming stripped 5 bases from V and 11 bases from J, with 21 bases between. In germline, CDR1 is DFQATT, CDR2 SNEGSKA (reference sequence).

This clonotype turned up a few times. Here the CDR3 DNA reads TGTGCCACCAGTGAAGCGGACTCGGGAAATGAGCAGTTCTTC. Amino acid sequence: CATSEADSGNEQFF. The chain combines TRBV24-1 with TRBJ2-1; D may be TRBD2 (5 bases). Germline CDR1 reads KGHDR; CDR2 reads SFDVKD. The CDR3 extends over 14 amino acids. V was shortened by 4 bases and J by 7 bases, with 13 bases between the two germline ends.

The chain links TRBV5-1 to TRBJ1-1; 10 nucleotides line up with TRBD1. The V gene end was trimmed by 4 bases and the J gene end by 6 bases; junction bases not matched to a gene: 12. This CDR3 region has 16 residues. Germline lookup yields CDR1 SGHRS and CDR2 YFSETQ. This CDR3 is CASSPRTGGSRPEAFF. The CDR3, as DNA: TGCGCCAGCAGCCCCCGGACAGGGGGATCCAGGCCTGAAGCTTTCTTT.

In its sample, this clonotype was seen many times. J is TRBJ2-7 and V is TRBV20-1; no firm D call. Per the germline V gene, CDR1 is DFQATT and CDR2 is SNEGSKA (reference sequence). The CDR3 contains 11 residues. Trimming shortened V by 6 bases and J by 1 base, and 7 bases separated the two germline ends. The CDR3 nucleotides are TGCAGTGCCGCCGATTCCTACGAGCAGTACTTC. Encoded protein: CSAADSYEQYF.

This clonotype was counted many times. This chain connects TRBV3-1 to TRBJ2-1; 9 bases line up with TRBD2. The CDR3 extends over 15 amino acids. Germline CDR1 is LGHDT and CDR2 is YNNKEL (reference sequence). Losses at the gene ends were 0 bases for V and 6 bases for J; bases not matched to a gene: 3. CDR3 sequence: CASSQEGGRANEQFF. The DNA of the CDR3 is TGTGCCAGCAGCCAAGAAGGCGGGAGGGCCAATGAGCAGTTCTTC.

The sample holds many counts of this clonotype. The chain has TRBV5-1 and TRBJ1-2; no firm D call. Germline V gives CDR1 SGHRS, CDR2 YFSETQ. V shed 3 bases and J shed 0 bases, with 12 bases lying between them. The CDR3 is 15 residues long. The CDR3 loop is CASSYWGRANYGYTF. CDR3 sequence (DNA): TGCGCCAGCAGCTATTGGGGTCGGGCTAACTATGGCTACACCTTC.

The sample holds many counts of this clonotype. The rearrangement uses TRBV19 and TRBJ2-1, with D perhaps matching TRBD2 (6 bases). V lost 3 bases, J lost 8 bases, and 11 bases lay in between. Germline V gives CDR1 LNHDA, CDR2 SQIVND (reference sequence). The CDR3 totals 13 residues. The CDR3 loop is CASSISGRHEQFF. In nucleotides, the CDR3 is TGTGCCAGTAGTATCTCTGGGAGGCATGAGCAGTTCTTC.

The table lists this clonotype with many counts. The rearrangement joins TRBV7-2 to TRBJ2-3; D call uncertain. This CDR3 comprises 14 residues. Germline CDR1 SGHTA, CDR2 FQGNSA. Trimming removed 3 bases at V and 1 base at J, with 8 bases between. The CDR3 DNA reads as TGTGCCAGCAGCTTCGGACGGGGCACAGATACGCAGTATTTT. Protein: CASSFGRGTDTQYF. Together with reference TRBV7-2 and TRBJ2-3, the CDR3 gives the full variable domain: GAGVSQSPSNKVTEKGKDVELRCDPISGHTALYWYRQSLGQGLEFLIYFQGNSAPDKSGLPSDRFSAERTGGSVSTLTIQRTQQEDSAVYLCASSFGRGTDTQYFGPGTRLTVL.

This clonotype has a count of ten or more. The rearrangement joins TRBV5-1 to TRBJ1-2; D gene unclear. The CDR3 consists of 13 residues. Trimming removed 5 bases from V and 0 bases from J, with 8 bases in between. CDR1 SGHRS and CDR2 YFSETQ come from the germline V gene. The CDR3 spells CASRKETNYGYTF. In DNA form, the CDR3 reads TGCGCCAGCAGGAAGGAGACTAACTATGGCTACACCTTC.